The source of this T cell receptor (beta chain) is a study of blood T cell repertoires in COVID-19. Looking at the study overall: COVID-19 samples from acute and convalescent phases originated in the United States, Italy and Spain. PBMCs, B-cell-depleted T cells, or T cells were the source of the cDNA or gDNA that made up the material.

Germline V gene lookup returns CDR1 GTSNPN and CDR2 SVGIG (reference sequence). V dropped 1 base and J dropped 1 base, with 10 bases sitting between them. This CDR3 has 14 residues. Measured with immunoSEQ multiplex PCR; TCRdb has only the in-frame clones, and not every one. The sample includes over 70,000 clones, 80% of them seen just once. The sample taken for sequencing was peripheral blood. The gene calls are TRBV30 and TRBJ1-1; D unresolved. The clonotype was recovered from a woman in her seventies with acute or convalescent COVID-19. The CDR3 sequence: CAWSAWSGNTEAFF. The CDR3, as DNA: TGTGCCTGGAGTGCTTGGTCCGGGAACACTGAAGCTTTCTTT.